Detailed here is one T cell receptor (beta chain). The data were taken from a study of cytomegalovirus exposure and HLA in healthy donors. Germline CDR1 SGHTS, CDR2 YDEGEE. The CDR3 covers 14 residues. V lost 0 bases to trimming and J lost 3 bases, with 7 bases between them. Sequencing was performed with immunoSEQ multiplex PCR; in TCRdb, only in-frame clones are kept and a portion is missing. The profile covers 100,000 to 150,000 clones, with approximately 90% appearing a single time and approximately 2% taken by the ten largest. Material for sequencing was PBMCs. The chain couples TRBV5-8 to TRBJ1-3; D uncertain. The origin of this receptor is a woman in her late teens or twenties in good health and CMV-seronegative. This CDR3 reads CASSLAVVGNTIYF. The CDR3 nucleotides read TGTGCCAGCAGCTTGGCGGTGGTTGGAAACACCATATATTTT.